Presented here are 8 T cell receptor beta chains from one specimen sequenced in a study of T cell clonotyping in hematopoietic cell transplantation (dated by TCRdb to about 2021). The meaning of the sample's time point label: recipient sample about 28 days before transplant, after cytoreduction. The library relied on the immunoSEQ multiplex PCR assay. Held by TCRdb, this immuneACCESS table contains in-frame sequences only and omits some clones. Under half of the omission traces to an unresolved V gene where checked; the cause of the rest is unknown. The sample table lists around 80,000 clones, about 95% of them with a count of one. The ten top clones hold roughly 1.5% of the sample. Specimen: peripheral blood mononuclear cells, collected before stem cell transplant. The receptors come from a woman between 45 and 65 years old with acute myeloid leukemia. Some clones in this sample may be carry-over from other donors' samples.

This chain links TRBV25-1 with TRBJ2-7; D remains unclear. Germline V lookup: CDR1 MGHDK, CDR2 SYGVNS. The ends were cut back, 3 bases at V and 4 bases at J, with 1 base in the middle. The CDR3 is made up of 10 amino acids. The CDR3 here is CASSDYEQYF. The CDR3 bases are TGTGCCAGCAGTGATTACGAGCAGTACTTC.

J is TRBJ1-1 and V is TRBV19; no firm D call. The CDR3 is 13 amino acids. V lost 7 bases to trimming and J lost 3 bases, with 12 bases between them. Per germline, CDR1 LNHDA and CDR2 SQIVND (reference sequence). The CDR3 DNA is TGTGCCAGTACCACAGCAAAATACACTGAAGCTTTCTTT. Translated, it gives CASTTAKYTEAFF.

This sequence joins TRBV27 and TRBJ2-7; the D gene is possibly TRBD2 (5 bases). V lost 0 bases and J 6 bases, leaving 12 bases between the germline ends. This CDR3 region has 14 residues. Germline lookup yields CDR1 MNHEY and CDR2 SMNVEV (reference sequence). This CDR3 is CASSLSRTASEQYF. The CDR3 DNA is TGTGCCAGCAGTTTATCTCGGACTGCCTCCGAGCAGTACTTC.

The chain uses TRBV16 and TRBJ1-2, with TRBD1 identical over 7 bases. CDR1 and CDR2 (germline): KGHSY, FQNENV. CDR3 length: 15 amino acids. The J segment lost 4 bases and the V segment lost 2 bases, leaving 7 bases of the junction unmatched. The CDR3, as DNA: TGTGCCAGCAGCCAACAACAGGGGTCGAGCTATGGCTACACCTTC. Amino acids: CASSQQQGSSYGYTF.

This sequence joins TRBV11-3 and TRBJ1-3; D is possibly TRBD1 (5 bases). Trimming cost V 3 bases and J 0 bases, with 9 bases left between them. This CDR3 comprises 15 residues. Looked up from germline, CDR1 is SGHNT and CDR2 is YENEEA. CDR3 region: CASSFGGSSGNTIYF. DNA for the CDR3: TGTGCCAGCAGCTTCGGGGGGAGCTCTGGAAACACCATATATTTT.

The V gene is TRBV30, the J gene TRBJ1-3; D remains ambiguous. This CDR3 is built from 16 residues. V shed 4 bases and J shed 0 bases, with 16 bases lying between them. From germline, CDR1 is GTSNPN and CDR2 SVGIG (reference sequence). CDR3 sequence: CAWIGKISSSGNTIYF. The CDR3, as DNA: TGTGCCTGGATCGGCAAAATTAGTAGCTCTGGAAACACCATATATTTT. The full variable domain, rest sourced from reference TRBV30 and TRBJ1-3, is SQTIHQWPATLVQPVGSPLSLECTVEGTSNPNLYWYRQAAGRGLQLLFYSVGIGQISSEVPQNLSASRPQDRQFILSSKKLLLSDSGFYLCAWIGKISSSGNTIYFGEGSWLTVV.

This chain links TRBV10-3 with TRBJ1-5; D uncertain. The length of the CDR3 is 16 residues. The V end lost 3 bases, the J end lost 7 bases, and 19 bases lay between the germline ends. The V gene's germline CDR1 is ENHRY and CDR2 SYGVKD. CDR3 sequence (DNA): TGTGCCATCAGTGAAGGTAGCACCGGCCCGACGCAGCCCCAGCATTTT. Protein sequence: CAISEGSTGPTQPQHF.

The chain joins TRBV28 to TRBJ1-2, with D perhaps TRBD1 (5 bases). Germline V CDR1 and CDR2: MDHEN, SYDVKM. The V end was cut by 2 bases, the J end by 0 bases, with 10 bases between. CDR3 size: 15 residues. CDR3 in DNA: TGTGCCAGCAGTTTAGCGAGGGGCTCTAACTATGGCTACACCTTC. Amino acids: CASSLARGSNYGYTF.